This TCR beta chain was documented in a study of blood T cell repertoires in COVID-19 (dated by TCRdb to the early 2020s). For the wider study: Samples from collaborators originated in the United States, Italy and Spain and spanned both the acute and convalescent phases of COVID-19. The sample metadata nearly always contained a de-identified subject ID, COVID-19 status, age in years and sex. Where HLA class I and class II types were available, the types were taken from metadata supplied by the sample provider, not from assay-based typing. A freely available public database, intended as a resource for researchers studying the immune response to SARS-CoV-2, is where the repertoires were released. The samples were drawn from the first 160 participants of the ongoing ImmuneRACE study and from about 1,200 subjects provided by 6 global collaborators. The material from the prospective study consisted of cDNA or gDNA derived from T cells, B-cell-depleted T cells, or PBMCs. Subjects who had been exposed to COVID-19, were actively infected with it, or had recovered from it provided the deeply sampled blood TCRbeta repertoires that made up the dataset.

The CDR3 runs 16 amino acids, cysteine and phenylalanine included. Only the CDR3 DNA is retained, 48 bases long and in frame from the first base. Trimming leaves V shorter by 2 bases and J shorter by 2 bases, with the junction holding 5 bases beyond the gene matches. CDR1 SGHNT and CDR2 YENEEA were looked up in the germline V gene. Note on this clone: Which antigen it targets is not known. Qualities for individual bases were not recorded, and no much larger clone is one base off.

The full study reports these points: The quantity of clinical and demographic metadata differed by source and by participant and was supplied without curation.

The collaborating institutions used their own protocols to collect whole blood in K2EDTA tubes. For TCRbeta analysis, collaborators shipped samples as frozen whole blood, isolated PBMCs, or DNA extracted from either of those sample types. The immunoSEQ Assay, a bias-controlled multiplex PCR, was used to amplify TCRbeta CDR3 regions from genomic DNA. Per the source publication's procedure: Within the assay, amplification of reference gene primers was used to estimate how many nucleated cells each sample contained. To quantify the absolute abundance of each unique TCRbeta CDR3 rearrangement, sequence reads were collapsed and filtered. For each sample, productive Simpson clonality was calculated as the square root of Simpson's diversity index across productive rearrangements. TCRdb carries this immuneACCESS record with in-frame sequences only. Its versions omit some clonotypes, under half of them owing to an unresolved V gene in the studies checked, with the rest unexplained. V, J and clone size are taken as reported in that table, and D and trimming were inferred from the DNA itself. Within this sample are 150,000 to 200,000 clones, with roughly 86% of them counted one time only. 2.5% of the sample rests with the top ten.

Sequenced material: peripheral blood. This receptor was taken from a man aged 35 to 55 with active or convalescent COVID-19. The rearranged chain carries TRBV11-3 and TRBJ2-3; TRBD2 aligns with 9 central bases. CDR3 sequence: CASSLLAGGLTDTQYF. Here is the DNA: TGTGCCAGCAGCTTATTGGCGGGGGGGCTCACAGATACGCAGTATTTT.